The TCR beta chain under discussion was sequenced for a study of molecular identifiers for immune sequencing clone quantification. Many counts were recorded for this clonotype. V was cut by 8 bases and J by 6 bases, with 8 bases left in between. The CDR3 is made up of 11 amino acids. Germline assignment: CDR1 GTSNPN and CDR2 SVGIG (reference sequence). Each CDR3 protein is one row after TCRdb ran MiXCR on the PCR reads. The sample holds around 470,000 distinct CDR3 sequences, roughly 23% seen once. The clonotype comes from a human donor in good health. Some libraries in this study had Jurkat cell RNA spiked in. This chain uses TRBV30 with TRBJ2-6; possibly TRBD2 for D (6 bases). The material sequenced was naive CD8+ T cells from blood, with Jurkat cell RNA spiked in. The subset is: FACS-sorted CD8+CD4-CCR7+CD45RA+ naive T cells. The CDR3 region has the DNA TGTGCCGGGGACTTGGCCAACGTCCTGACTTTC. It is translated as CAGDLANVLTF.